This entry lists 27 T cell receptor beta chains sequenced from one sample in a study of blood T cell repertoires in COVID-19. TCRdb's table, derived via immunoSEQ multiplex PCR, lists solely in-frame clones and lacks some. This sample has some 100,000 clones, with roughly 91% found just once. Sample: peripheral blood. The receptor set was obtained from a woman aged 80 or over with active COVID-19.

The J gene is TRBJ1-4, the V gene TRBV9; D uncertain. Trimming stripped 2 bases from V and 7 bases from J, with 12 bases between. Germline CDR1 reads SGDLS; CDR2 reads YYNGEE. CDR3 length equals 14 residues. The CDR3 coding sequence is TGTGCCAGCAGCGTTTCCGGGAGCGGTGAAAAACTGTTTTTT. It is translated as CASSVSGSGEKLFF. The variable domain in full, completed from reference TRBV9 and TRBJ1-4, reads DSGVTQTPKHLITATGQRVTLRCSPRSGDLSVYWYQQSLDQGLQFLIQYYNGEERAKGNILERFSAQQFPDLHSELNLSSLELGDSALYFCASSVSGSGEKLFFGSGTQLSVL.

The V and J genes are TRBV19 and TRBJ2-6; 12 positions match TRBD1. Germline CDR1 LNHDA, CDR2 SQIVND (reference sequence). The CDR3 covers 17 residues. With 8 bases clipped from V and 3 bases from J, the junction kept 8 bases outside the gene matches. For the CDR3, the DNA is TGTGCCAGTCGTCGAGGGACAGGGGGCCATGGGGCCAACGTCCTGACTTTC. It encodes CASRRGTGGHGANVLTF. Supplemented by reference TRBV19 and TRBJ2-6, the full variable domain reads DGGITQSPKYLFRKEGQNVTLSCEQNLNHDAMYWYRQDPGQGLRLIYYSQIVNDFQKGDIAEGYSVSREKKESFPLTVTSAQKNPTAFYLCASRRGTGGHGANVLTFGAGSRLTVL.

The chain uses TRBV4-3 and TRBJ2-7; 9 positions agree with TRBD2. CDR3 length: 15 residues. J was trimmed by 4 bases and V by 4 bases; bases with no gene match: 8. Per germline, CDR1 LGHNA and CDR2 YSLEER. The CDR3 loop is CASSLGLASPYEQYF. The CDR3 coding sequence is TGCGCCAGCAGCCTAGGACTAGCGAGTCCATACGAGCAGTACTTC.

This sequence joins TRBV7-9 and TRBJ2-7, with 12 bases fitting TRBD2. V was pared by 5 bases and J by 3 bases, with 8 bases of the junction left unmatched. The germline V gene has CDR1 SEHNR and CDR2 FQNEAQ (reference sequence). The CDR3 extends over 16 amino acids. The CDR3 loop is CASSRWTSGNNYEQYF. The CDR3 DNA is TGTGCCAGCAGCCGATGGACTAGCGGGAATAACTACGAGCAGTACTTC.

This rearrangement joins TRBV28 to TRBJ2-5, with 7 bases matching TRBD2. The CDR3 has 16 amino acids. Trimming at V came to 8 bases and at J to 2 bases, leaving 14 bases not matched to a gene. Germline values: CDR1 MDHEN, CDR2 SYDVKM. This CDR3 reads CASFSGFAGVQETQYF. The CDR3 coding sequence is TGTGCCAGCTTCTCCGGGTTCGCGGGAGTACAAGAGACCCAGTACTTC.

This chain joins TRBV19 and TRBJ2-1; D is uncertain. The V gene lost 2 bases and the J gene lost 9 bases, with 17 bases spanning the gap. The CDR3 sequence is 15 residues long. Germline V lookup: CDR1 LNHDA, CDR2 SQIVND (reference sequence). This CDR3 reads CASSISPQRSFEQFF. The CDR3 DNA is TGTGCCAGTAGTATATCCCCTCAGCGATCGTTTGAGCAGTTCTTC.

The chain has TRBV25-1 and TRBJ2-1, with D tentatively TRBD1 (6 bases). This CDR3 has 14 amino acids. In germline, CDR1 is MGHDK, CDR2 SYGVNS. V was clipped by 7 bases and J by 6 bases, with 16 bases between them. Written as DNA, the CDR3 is TGTGCCAGCATGACCTCCTACAGGGCCAATGAGCAGTTCTTC. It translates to CASMTSYRANEQFF.

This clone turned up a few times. The CDR3 DNA sequence: TGTGCCAGCAGCCCAGGACATTCCATGAACACTGAAGCTTTCTTT. It translates to CASSPGHSMNTEAFF. J is TRBJ1-1 and V is TRBV25-1, with D perhaps matching TRBD1 (5 bases). Germline V lookup: CDR1 MGHDK, CDR2 SYGVNS. This CDR3 is built from 15 residues. Between the trimmed V and J ends, which lost 6 bases and 0 bases, there was a span of 14 bases.

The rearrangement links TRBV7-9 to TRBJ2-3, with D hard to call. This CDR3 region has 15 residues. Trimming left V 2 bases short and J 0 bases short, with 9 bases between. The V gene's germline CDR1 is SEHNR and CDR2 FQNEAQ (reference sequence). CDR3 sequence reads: CASSLRVSSTDTQYF. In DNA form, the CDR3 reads TGTGCCAGCAGCTTACGGGTGTCTAGCACAGATACGCAGTATTTT.

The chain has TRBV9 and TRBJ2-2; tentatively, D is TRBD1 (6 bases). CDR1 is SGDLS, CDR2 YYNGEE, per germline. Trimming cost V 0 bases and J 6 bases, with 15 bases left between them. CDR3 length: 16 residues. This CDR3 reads CASSVGGTGFPGELFF. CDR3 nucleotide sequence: TGTGCCAGCAGCGTAGGTGGAACAGGGTTCCCCGGGGAGCTGTTTTTT.

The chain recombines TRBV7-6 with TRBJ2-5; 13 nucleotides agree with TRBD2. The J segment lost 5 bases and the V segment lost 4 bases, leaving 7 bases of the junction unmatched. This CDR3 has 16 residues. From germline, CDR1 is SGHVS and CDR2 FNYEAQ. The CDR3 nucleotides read TGTGCCAGCAGCTCCGTACTAGCGGGAGGGCCGGAGACCCAGTACTTC. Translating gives CASSSVLAGGPETQYF.

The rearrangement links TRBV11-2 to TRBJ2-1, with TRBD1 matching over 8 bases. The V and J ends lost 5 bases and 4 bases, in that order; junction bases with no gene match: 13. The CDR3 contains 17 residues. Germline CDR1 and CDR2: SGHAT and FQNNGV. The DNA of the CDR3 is TGTGCCAGCAGCCCCCTCGACAGGGGTGGGATATACAATGAGCAGTTCTTC. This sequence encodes CASSPLDRGGIYNEQFF.

CDR3 nucleotide sequence: TGTGCCAGCAGCTTAGATGGTAGCGGGTCTACCGGGGAGCTGTTTTTT. As protein: CASSLDGSGSTGELFF. The genes are TRBV7-8 and TRBJ2-2; TRBD2 matches 7 bases. The CDR3 sequence is 16 residues long. From germline, CDR1 is SGHVS and CDR2 FQNEAQ. Germline trimming cut 1 base from V and 5 bases from J; bases unmatched to any gene: 7.

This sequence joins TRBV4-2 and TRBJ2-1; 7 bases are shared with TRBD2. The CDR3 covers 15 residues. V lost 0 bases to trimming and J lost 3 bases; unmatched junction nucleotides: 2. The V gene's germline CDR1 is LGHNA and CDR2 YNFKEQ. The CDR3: CASSQDGTIYNEQFF. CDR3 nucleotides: TGTGCCAGCAGCCAAGACGGGACTATCTACAATGAGCAGTTCTTC.

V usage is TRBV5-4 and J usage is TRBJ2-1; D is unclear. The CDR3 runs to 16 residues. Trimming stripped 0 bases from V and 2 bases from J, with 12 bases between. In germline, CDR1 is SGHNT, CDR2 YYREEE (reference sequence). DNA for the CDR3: TGTGCCAGCAGCTTGGGGCCGTCCCATACCTACAATGAGCAGTTCTTC. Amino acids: CASSLGPSHTYNEQFF.

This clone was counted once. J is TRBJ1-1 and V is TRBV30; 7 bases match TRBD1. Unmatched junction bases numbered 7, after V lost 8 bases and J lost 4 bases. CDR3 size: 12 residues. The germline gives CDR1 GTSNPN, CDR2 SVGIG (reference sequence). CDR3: CAGEGASTEAFF. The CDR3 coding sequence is TGTGCCGGGGAGGGGGCGAGCACTGAAGCTTTCTTT.

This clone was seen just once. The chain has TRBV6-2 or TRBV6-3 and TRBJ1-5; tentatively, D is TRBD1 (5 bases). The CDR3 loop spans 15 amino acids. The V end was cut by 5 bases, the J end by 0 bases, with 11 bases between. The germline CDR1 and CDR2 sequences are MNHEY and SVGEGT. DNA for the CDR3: TGTGCCAGCAGTACCCCTCAGGGTAGCAATCAGCCCCAGCATTTT. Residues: CASSTPQGSNQPQHF.

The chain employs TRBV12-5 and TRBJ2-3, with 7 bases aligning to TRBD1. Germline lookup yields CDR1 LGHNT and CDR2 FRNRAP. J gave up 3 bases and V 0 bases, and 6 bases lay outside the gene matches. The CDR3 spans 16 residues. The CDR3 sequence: CASGLVRQGETDTQYF. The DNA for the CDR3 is TGTGCTAGTGGTTTGGTACGGCAGGGGGAAACAGATACGCAGTATTTT.

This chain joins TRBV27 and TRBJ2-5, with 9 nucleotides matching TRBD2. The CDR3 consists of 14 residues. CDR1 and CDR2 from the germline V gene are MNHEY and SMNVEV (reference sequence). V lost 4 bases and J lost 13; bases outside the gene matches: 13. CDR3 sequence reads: CASSWGLAASGLYF. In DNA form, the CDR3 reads TGTGCCAGCAGTTGGGGACTAGCTGCCTCGGGGCTGTACTTC.

Written as DNA, the CDR3 is TGTGCCAGTAATCAGGGTCCCTCCTACAATGAGCAGTTCTTC. Its protein product is CASNQGPSYNEQFF. V gene TRBV5-4 combines with J gene TRBJ2-1; tentatively, D is TRBD1 (5 bases). This CDR3 has 14 amino acids. The V end lost 8 bases, the J end lost 0 bases, and 12 bases lay between the germline ends. Germline V gene lookup returns CDR1 SGHNT and CDR2 YYREEE (reference sequence).

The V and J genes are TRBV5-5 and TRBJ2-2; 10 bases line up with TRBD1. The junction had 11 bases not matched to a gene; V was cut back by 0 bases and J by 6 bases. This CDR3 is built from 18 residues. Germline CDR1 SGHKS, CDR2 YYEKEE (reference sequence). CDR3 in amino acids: CASSLEVRWTGGPGELFF. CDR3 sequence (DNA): TGTGCCAGCAGCTTGGAGGTACGGTGGACAGGGGGTCCCGGGGAGCTGTTTTTT.

CDR3 region: CASSSARSSYNEQFF. Here the CDR3 DNA reads TGTGCCAGCAGCTCTGCGAGGAGCTCCTACAATGAGCAGTTCTTC. This chain uses TRBV11-2 with TRBJ2-1, with D unresolved. The V and J ends lost 4 bases and 0 bases respectively, with 10 bases between them. This CDR3 is 15 amino acids long. CDR1 is SGHAT, CDR2 FQNNGV, per germline. The whole variable domain, filled in from reference TRBV11-2 and TRBJ2-1, reads EAGVAQSPRYKIIEKRQSVAFWCNPISGHATLYWYQQILGQGPKLLIQFQNNGVVDDSQLPKDRFSAERLKGVDSTLKIQPAKLEDSAVYLCASSSARSSYNEQFFGPGTRLTVL.

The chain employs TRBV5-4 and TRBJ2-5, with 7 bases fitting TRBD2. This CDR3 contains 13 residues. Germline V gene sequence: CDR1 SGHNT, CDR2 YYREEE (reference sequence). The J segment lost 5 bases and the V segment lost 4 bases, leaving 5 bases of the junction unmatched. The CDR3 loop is CASSRTSSETQYF. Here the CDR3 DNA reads TGTGCCAGCAGCCGGACTAGTAGCGAGACCCAGTACTTC.

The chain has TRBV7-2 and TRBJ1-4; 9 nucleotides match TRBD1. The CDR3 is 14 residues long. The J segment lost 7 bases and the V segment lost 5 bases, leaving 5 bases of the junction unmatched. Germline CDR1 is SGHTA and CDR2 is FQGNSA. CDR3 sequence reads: CASSPTGGGEKLFF. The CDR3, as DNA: TGTGCCAGCAGCCCAACAGGGGGCGGTGAAAAACTGTTTTTT.

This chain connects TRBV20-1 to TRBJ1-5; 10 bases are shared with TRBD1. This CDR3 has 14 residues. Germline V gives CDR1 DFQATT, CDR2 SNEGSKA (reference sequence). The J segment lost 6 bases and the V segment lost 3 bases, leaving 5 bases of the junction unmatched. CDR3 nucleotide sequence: TGCAGTGCTAGTCGGACAGGGGGTGGTCAGCCCCAGCATTTT. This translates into CSASRTGGGQPQHF.

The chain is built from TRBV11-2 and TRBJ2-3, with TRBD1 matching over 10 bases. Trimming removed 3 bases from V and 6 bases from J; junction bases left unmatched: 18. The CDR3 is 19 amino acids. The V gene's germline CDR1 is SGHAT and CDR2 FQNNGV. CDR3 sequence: CASSLTGGTWGGGLDTQYF. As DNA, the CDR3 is TGTGCCAGCAGCTTGACAGGGGGCACGTGGGGAGGCGGGTTGGATACGCAGTATTTT.

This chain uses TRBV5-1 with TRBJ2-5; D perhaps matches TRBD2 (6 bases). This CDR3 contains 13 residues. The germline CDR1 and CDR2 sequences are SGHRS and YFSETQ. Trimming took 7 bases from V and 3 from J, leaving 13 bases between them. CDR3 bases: TGCGCCAGCGCGAGACAGCGGGAAGAGACCCAGTACTTC. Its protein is CASARQREETQYF. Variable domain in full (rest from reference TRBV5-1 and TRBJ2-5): KAGVTQTPRYLIKTRGQQVTLSCSPISGHRSVSWYQQTPGQGLQFLFEYFSETQRNKGNFPGRFSGRQFSNSRSEMNVSTLELGDSALYLCASARQREETQYFGPGTRLLVL.